This is a list of T cell receptor beta chains from one sample in a study of blood T cell repertoires in COVID-19. Sequenced by immunoSEQ multiplex PCR; TCRdb stores in-frame clones only, minus some. The profile shows about 14,000 clones, approximately 88% of them singletons. Sequenced sample: peripheral blood. The receptors shown here come from a human donor in a cohort sampled during active COVID-19. Each CDR3 is given with its conserved first and last residue. D genes are given only for firm matches.

TRBJ1-2 TRBV5-8 NA CASSLPGTYGYTF
TRBJ2-3 TRBV7-6 NA CASSLGTYTDTQYF
TRBJ1-2 TRBV5-1 NA CASSLGQEYGYTF
TRBJ1-5 TRBV19 TRBD1 CASSIDRVQPQHF
TRBJ1-5 TRBV2 NA CASSVVDVSNQPQHF
TRBJ1-2 TRBV7-8 NA CASSLVGGLLNYGYTF
TRBJ2-3 TRBV7-6 NA CASSLGDTYTDTQYF
TRBJ2-5 TRBV5-1 TRBD1 CASSSTGAQETQYF
TRBJ1-2 TRBV6-5 NA CASSSPGSYGYTF
TRBJ1-5 TRBV15 TRBD1 CATSRGTGSWQPQHF
TRBJ1-4 TRBV21-1 NA CASSKVRLTGAWEKLFF
TRBJ1-2 TRBV19 NA CASSIPQANYGYTF
TRBJ2-3 TRBV10-3 TRBD2 CAISESGTSGGSRTDTQYF
TRBJ1-1 TRBV5-6 NA CASSLMGAAEAFF
TRBJ2-5 TRBV5-1 TRBD1 CASSPWTGQETQYF
TRBJ2-3 TRBV24-1 NA CATSAGGGRITDTQYF
TRBJ1-2 TRBV28 NA CASSSPGEGRIYGYTF
TRBJ2-3 TRBV2 TRBD2 CASSVGLAQTDTQYF
TRBJ2-2 TRBV5-5 TRBD1 CASSHGQGASGELFF
TRBJ2-4 TRBV6-5 NA CASGRPAKNIQYF
TRBJ1-2 TRBV19 TRBD1 CASKRDRLGYGYTF
TRBJ2-7 TRBV5-8 NA CASSFNREAYEQYF
TRBJ1-3 TRBV11-2 NA CASSPRRGFQSGNTIYF
TRBJ2-1 TRBV7-8 NA CASSSSETSWDEQFF
TRBJ1-5 TRBV19 NA CASSTPGEFNQPQHF
TRBJ1-2 TRBV2 NA CASSSGYGYTF
TRBJ1-2 TRBV6-1 NA CASSEEAGYYGYTF
TRBJ2-4 TRBV30 TRBD1 CAWSVGQGDIQYF
TRBJ1-2 TRBV12-3/TRBV12-4 NA CASSLDGNYGYTF
TRBJ1-1 TRBV7-8 NA CASNGGVTNTEAFF
TRBJ1-1 TRBV10-3 NA CAISEGGVWGNTEAFF
TRBJ2-1 TRBV19 NA CASRGGGSYNEQFF